This section outlines one T cell receptor beta chain sequence together with its context. Its antigen is unidentified. In TCRdb, the reads were re-called with MiXCR into one record per CDR3 protein. This table holds 100,000 to 120,000 distinct CDR3 sequences, around 31% found once. These data originate in a study of T cell repertoires in cytomegalovirus infection. Study-level information: HLA-C-restricted CMV epitopes, recently identified, and well-studied HLA-B-restricted ones were used by the study. An indication of both CMV infection and matching HLA type came from public TCR beta signatures. Notes on the study in general: People with CMV and the relevant HLA were identified by cumulative public TCR beta family frequency. HLA-C-restricted CMV clonotypes gave the most frequent clonotype in two of eight donors.

The sequence was obtained from a human donor in good health (CMV status not recorded). Some clones in this sample may be carry-over from other donors' samples. The sequencing used CD8+ T cells from cultured PBMCs, collected from culture after CMV antigen stimulation.

The CDR3: CASSLDRGKPQETQYF. CDR3 coding DNA: TGTGCCAGCAGCCTGGACAGGGGGAAACCCCAAGAGACCCAGTACTTC. The V gene is TRBV6-1, the J gene TRBJ2-5; 10 nucleotides match TRBD1. The CDR3 runs 16 residues. Germline CDR1 and CDR2: MNHNS and SASEGT. The J segment lost 1 base and the V segment lost 6 bases, leaving 8 bases of the junction unmatched.